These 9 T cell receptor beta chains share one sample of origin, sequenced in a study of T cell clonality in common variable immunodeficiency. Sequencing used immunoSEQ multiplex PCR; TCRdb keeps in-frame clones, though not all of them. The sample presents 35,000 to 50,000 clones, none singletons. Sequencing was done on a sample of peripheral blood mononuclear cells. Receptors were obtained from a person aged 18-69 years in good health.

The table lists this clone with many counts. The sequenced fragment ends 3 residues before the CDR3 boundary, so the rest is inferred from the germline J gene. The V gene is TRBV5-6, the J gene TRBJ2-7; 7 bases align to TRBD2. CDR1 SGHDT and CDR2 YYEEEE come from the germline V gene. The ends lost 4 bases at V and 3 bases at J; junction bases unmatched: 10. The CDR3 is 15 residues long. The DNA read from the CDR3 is TGTGCCAGCAGCGGGGGGACTACCTACCGCTACGAG. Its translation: CASSGGTTYRYE. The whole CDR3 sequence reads CASSGGTTYRYEQYF.

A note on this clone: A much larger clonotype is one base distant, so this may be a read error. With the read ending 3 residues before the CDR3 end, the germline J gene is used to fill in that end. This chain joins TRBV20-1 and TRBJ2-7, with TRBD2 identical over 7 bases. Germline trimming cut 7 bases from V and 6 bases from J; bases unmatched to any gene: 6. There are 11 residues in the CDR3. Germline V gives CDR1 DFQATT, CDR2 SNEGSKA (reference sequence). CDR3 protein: CSGGTNSEQYF. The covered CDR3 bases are TGCAGTGGAGGGACTAATTCCGAG.

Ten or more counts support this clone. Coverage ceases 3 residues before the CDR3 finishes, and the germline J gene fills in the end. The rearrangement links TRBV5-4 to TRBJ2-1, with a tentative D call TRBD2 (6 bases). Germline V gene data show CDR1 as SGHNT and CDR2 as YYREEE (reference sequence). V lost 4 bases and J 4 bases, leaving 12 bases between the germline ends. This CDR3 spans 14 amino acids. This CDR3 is CASSAYGGYNEQFF. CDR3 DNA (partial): TGTGCCAGCAGCGCCTACGGGGGATACAATGAG.

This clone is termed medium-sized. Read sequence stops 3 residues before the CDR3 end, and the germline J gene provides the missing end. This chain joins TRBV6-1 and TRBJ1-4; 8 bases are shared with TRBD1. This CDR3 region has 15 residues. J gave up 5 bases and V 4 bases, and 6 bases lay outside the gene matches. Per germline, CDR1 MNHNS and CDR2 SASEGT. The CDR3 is CASSGSGGGNEKLFF. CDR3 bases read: TGTGCCAGCAGTGGATCAGGGGGCGGCAATGAAAAA.

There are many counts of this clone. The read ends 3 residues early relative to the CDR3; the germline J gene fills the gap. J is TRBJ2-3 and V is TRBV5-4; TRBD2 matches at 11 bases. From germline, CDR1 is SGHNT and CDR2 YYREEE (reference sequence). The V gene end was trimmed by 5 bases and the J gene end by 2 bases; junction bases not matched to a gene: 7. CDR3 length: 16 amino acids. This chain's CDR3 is CASRFGTSGHTDTQYF. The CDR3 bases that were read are TGTGCCAGCAGATTTGGGACTAGCGGACACACAGATACG. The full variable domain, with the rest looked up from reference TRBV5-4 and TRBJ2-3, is ETGVTQSPTHLIKTRGQQVTLRCSSQSGHNTVSWYQQALGQGPQFIFQYYREEENGRGNFPPRFSGLQFPNYSSELNVNALELDDSALYLCASRFGTSGHTDTQYFGPGTRLTVL.

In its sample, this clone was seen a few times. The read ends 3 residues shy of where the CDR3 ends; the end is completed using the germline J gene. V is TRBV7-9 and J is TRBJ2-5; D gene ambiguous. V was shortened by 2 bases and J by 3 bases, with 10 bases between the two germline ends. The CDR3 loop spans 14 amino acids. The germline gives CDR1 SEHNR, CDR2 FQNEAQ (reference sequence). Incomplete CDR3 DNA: TGTGCCAGCAGCTTATTCGCGGCAGAAGAGACC. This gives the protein CASSLFAAEET. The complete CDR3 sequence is CASSLFAAEETQYF.

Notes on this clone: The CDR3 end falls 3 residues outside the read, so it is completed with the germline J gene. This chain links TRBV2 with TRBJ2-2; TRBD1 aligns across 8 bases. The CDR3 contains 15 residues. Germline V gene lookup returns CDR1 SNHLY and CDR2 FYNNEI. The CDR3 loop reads CASSDDRGPKGKLFF. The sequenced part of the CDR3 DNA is TGTGCCAGCAGTGACGACAGGGGCCCCAAGGGGAAG.

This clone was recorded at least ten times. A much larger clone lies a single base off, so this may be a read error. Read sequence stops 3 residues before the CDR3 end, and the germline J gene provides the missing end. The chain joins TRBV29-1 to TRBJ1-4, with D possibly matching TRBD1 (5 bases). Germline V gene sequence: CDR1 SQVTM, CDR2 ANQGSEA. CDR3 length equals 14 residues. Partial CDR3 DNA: TGCAGCGCAGCAGGGTTATCTGGGGCCAACGTA. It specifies CSAAGLSGANV. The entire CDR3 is CSAAGLSGANVLFF. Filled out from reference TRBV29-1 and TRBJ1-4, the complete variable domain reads SAVISQKPSRDICQRGTSLTIQCQVDSQVTMMFWYRQQPGQSLTLIATANQGSEATYESGFVIDKFPISRPNLTFSTLTVSNMSPEDSSIYLCSAAGLSGANVLFFGSGTQLSVL.

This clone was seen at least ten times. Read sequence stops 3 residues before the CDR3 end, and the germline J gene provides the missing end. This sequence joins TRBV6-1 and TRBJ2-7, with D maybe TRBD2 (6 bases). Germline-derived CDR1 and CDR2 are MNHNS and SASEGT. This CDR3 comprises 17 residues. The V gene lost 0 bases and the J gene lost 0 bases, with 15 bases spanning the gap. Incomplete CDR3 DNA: TGTGCCAGCAGTGAAGCCCGGGACTTTCGAAGCTCCTACGAG. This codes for CASSEARDFRSSYE. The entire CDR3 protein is CASSEARDFRSSYEQYF.